These 5 T cell receptor beta chains share one sample of origin, sequenced in a study of persistence of HIV-infected CD4 T cells. This was the immunoSEQ version 4 assay in survey mode. Clones were read by immunoSEQ multiplex PCR, and TCRdb kept only the in-frame ones, dropping some. The data show approximately 46,000 clones, over 80% seen once. For these receptors, no antigen is known. Anti-CD3/anti-CD28 beads served as a nonspecific positive control stimulus. CD4+ T cells upregulating both CD40 ligand and CD69 were sorted as responding cells. The sample here was CD4+ T cells sorted from PBMCs after roughly 20-hour stimulation, taken from a patient who received antiretroviral therapy. The receptors stem from an adult woman with HIV who was CMV-seropositive.

The rearrangement uses TRBV5-1 and TRBJ1-2; D remains ambiguous. With 0 bases removed from V and 3 bases from J, the gap between germline ends came to 6 bases. This CDR3 comprises 13 residues. From germline, CDR1 is SGHRS and CDR2 YFSETQ. The DNA of the CDR3 is TGCGCCAGCAGCTTGGCCGTGGACTATGGCTACACCTTC. Protein: CASSLAVDYGYTF.

This CDR3 is CASSLDVGGALNYGYTF. DNA of the CDR3: TGTGCCAGCAGCTTAGATGTTGGGGGCGCATTAAACTATGGCTACACCTTC. The rearrangement uses TRBV11-3 and TRBJ1-2, with D maybe TRBD1 (6 bases). The length of the CDR3 is 17 residues. The V gene lost 0 bases and the J gene lost 2 bases, with 16 bases spanning the gap. Germline loops: CDR1 SGHNT, CDR2 YENEEA.

J is TRBJ2-1 and V is TRBV7-9; the D gene is possibly TRBD2 (6 bases). V was clipped by 1 base and J by 6 bases, with 16 bases between them. Germline V gives CDR1 SEHNR, CDR2 FQNEAQ (reference sequence). The CDR3 is made up of 16 amino acids. The CDR3 protein is CASSLVRGLGGNEQFF. The CDR3 coding sequence is TGTGCCAGCAGCTTAGTAAGGGGTTTGGGAGGCAATGAGCAGTTCTTC.

CDR3 nucleotides: TGTGCCAGCAGCAGTGACAGGGGAAACACTGAAGCTTTCTTT. Its translation is CASSSDRGNTEAFF. The chain is built from TRBV6-1 and TRBJ1-1; 8 bases line up with TRBD1. CDR3 size: 14 residues. J lost 2 bases, V lost 6 bases, and 5 bases had no gene match. Germline V lookup: CDR1 MNHNS, CDR2 SASEGT.

The gene calls are TRBV7-2 and TRBJ2-1; 14 nucleotides align to TRBD2. Germline CDR1 and CDR2: SGHTA and FQGNSA. Unmatched junction bases numbered 3, after V lost 3 bases and J lost 14 bases. The CDR3 consists of 13 residues. CDR3 DNA sequence: TGTGCCAGCAGCTTGACTAGCGGGGGGGTCGAGTTCTTC. Its translation is CASSLTSGGVEFF.